The 18 T cell receptor beta chains below were found in one sample sequenced in a study of post-analysis software for immune sequencing data. These TCRs' antigens remain unknown. The TCR beta cDNA libraries carried unique molecular identifiers. TCRdb re-called the PCR reads with MiXCR, one entry per CDR3 protein. The repertoire holds hundreds of thousands of distinct CDR3 sequences, with 30% to 45% as singletons. Study results and caveats: Roughly 5 TRBV segments occurring more often in patients than controls included TRBV5-6, TRBV5-1 and TRBV20-1.

The sequenced sample consisted of blood. Receptor source: a girl aged 5 to 17 with multiple sclerosis.

The chain joins TRBV20-1 to TRBJ2-3, with 7 bases fitting TRBD1. V dropped 5 bases and J dropped 4; count of bases not matched to a gene: 6. This CDR3 contains 13 residues. Per germline, CDR1 DFQATT and CDR2 SNEGSKA (reference sequence). DNA of the CDR3: TGCAGTGCTCGGGACAGCCTCGCAGATACGCAGTATTTT. Translating gives CSARDSLADTQYF.

This sequence joins TRBV24-1 and TRBJ1-5; unclear D gene. Per the germline V gene, CDR1 is KGHDR and CDR2 is SFDVKD. The ends were cut back, 4 bases at V and 7 bases at J, with 13 bases in the middle. The CDR3 has 14 residues. CDR3 in DNA: TGTGCCACCAGTGAGGGCCTCACGGGCCAGCCCCAGCATTTT. Encoded protein: CATSEGLTGQPQHF.

This clonotype has only a few counts. The V call is TRBV12-3 or TRBV12-4, the J call TRBJ1-4, with D hard to call. Trimming shortened V by 2 bases and J by 4 bases, and 8 bases separated the two germline ends. CDR3 length: 14 residues. The CDR3 is CASSLLGINEKLFF. CDR3 sequence (DNA): TGTGCCAGCAGTTTACTGGGAATTAATGAAAAACTGTTTTTT.

CDR3 DNA sequence: TGTGCCAGCAGATCCACAGGCCAGGGAGGTGGAGAGACCCAGTACTTC. This codes for CASRSTGQGGGETQYF. The chain couples TRBV28 to TRBJ2-5; D possibly corresponds to TRBD2 (6 bases). V lost 6 bases and J lost 4, with 21 bases in between. The CDR3 has 16 residues. Germline V gene sequence: CDR1 MDHEN, CDR2 SYDVKM.

The chain carries TRBV20-1 and TRBJ1-2; TRBD1 matches at 8 bases. V dropped 3 bases and J dropped 8; count of bases not matched to a gene: 8. From germline, CDR1 is DFQATT and CDR2 SNEGSKA (reference sequence). The CDR3 covers 13 residues. The CDR3 here is CSASRQGAEGYTF. Written as DNA, the CDR3 is TGCAGTGCTAGTCGCCAGGGGGCAGAAGGCTACACCTTC.

This clonotype was detected only a few times. This sequence joins TRBV12-3 or TRBV12-4 and TRBJ2-2, with 8 bases that match TRBD2. V was pared by 8 bases and J by 0 bases, with 2 bases of the junction left unmatched. The CDR3 sequence is 14 residues long. CDR3 DNA sequence: TGTGCCAGCTTACTAGCGGCGAACACCGGGGAGCTGTTTTTT. Translated: CASLLAANTGELFF.

J is TRBJ1-2 and V is TRBV4-3, with a possible D match to TRBD1 (5 bases). Germline V gene sequence: CDR1 LGHNA, CDR2 YSLEER. CDR3 length: 16 residues. Trimming pared 1 base from V and 7 bases from J, leaving 19 bases between. CDR3 region: CASSQVGAGGSGGYTF. Here the CDR3 DNA reads TGCGCCAGCAGCCAAGTAGGGGCCGGGGGGTCTGGTGGCTACACCTTC.

There are a few counts of this clonotype. The V gene is TRBV6-2 or TRBV6-3, the J gene TRBJ2-3; 7 nucleotides match TRBD1. Germline CDR1 is MNHEY and CDR2 is SVGEGT. The CDR3 runs 17 residues. The trim removed 3 bases at V and 3 bases at J, leaving 12 bases unmatched. The CDR3 protein is CASSYLGSAGGTDTQYF. The CDR3 coding sequence is TGTGCCAGCAGTTATTTGGGATCCGCAGGGGGAACAGATACGCAGTATTTT.

Only a few counts were recorded for this clonotype. The chain has TRBV10-3 and TRBJ2-3; D not resolved. The germline CDR1 and CDR2 sequences are ENHRY and SYGVKD. V lost 4 bases and J 0 bases, leaving 5 bases between the germline ends. There are 13 residues in the CDR3. CDR3 DNA: TGTGCCATCAGTGGGAGCAGCACAGATACGCAGTATTTT. As protein: CAISGSSTDTQYF.

The chain links TRBV5-5 to TRBJ2-5; either TRBD1 or TRBD2 may fit D (5 bases each). The CDR3 contains 14 residues. CDR1 and CDR2 from the germline V gene are SGHKS and YYEKEE (reference sequence). Deletions cut 4 bases from V and 5 bases from J, with 15 bases between. The chain's CDR3 is CASSPQSGTETQYF. CDR3 bases: TGTGCCAGCAGCCCCCAGTCAGGGACGGAGACCCAGTACTTC.

This clonotype turned up a few times. The chain carries TRBV6-6 and TRBJ2-3; D is tentatively TRBD1 or TRBD2 (5 bases each). Looked up from germline, CDR1 is MNHNY and CDR2 is SVGAGI (reference sequence). V was cut by 2 bases and J by 6 bases, with 15 bases left in between. The CDR3 runs to 15 residues. CDR3 nucleotide sequence: TGTGCCAGCAGTTACGCGCCGGGGACCAGGGATACGCAGTATTTT. Translated: CASSYAPGTRDTQYF.

The chain joins TRBV5-1 to TRBJ2-7, with D possibly called TRBD1 or TRBD2 (5 bases each). The CDR3 is 16 amino acids. Trimming removed 0 bases at V and 0 bases at J, with 13 bases between. Germline CDR1 reads SGHRS; CDR2 reads YFSETQ. DNA for the CDR3: TGCGCCAGCAGCTTGGGGGGACCCTCGAGCTCCTACGAGCAGTACTTC. Its protein product is CASSLGGPSSSYEQYF.

The gene calls are TRBV5-6 and TRBJ1-2, with 7 bases that match TRBD1. The ends lost 5 bases at V and 8 bases at J; junction bases unmatched: 18. The germline CDR1 and CDR2 sequences are SGHDT and YYEEEE. The CDR3 spans 16 residues. CDR3 in DNA: TGTGCCAGCAGGTGGACAGGCATGGTTGGCATCGAAGGCTACACCTTC. Amino acids: CASRWTGMVGIEGYTF.

This clonotype was counted between two and nine times. The J gene is TRBJ2-7, the V gene TRBV3-1; perhaps TRBD1 as D (6 bases). The CDR3 length is 14 residues. The V end lost 4 bases, the J end lost 3 bases, and 13 bases lay between the germline ends. Germline V gene data show CDR1 as LGHDT and CDR2 as YNNKEL (reference sequence). CDR3 loop: CASSRSGHNYEQYF. For the CDR3, the DNA is TGTGCCAGCAGCCGGTCGGGACATAACTACGAGCAGTACTTC.

The chain joins TRBV13 to TRBJ1-1; TRBD1 agrees at 7 bases. The CDR3 loop spans 15 amino acids. Germline CDR1 is PRHDT and CDR2 is FYEKMQ (reference sequence). The V gene end was trimmed by 5 bases and the J gene end by 6 bases; junction bases not matched to a gene: 12. CDR3 residues: CASSLTSDRVAEAFF. The DNA of the CDR3 is TGTGCCAGCAGCCTTACATCCGACAGGGTCGCTGAAGCTTTCTTT.

CDR3 region: CASSSDRGLDNEQFF. The CDR3 DNA reads as TGTGCCAGCAGTTCGGACAGGGGACTCGACAATGAGCAGTTCTTC. The chain recombines TRBV28 with TRBJ2-1; TRBD1 matches 9 bases. Trimming cost V 4 bases and J 5 bases; bases outside gene matches: 6. This CDR3 region has 15 residues. Germline values: CDR1 MDHEN, CDR2 SYDVKM.

This chain uses TRBV10-3 with TRBJ1-5, with 7 bases fitting TRBD1. This CDR3 has 15 residues. After removal of 4 bases from V and 6 bases from J, the junction contained 9 bases not matched to a gene. Germline CDR1 reads ENHRY; CDR2 reads SYGVKD. This CDR3 is CAISGQGPSGQPQHF. The CDR3 DNA sequence: TGTGCCATCAGTGGACAGGGCCCGTCAGGTCAGCCCCAGCATTTT.

This clonotype has just a few counts. The chain recombines TRBV6-6 with TRBJ2-5; D uncertain. This CDR3 has 13 amino acids. Trimming stripped 6 bases from V and 4 bases from J, with 12 bases between. Germline V CDR1 and CDR2: MNHNY, SVGAGI (reference sequence). The CDR3 DNA sequence: TGTGCCAGCAGGGCTCCGTCTTTAGAGACCCAGTACTTC. Translation: CASRAPSLETQYF.